A selection of T cell receptor beta chains follows, all from one sample in a study of T cell responses to AZD1222 COVID-19 vaccine. TCRdb keeps only in-frame clones here, not all; method: immunoSEQ multiplex PCR. The data contain about 180,000 clones, approximately 90% of them seen just once; the ten biggest clones take up roughly 27%. This material consisted of peripheral blood, taken 28 days after the second AZD1222 dose. The receptors shown here come from an adult who received the AZD1222 COVID-19 vaccine. The CDR3 runs from the conserved cysteine through the conserved F or W. A D gene is named only where the DNA matches it firmly.

v_gene	d_gene	j_gene	CDR3aa	CDR3nt
TRBV9	.	TRBJ2-3	CASSVAPGQGTDTQYF	TGTGCCAGCAGCGTAGCCCCCGGGCAGGGGACAGATACGCAGTATTTT
TRBV6-2/TRBV6-3	TRBD1	TRBJ2-7	CASSLLPDRGGEQYF	TGTGCCAGCAGCCTCCTGCCGGACAGGGGTGGTGAGCAGTACTTC
TRBV20-1	.	TRBJ2-7	CSAKEVYEQYF	TGCAGTGCGAAGGAAGTCTACGAGCAGTACTTC
TRBV4-2	.	TRBJ2-7	CASSQDLVLRDAKFYEQYF	TGTGCCAGCAGCCAAGACTTGGTGTTGCGGGACGCAAAATTCTACGAGCAGTACTTC
TRBV6-2/TRBV6-3	TRBD2	TRBJ2-1	CASSSPTSGRRDEQFF	TGTGCCAGCAGTTCCCCTACTAGCGGGAGGAGAGATGAGCAGTTCTTC
TRBV7-9	.	TRBJ2-5	CASSWRREETQYF	TGTGCCAGCAGCTGGAGGAGGGAAGAGACCCAGTACTTC
TRBV9	.	TRBJ2-7	CASSVTPGVGEQYF	TGTGCCAGCAGCGTTACACCAGGGGTTGGAGAGCAGTACTTC
TRBV19	TRBD2	TRBJ2-7	CASSIALAGVYEQYF	TGTGCCAGTAGTATAGCACTAGCGGGAGTGTACGAGCAGTACTTC
TRBV6-5	TRBD2	TRBJ2-7	CASSYSTGLGFYEQYF	TGTGCCAGCAGTTACTCGACGGGACTAGGCTTCTACGAGCAGTACTTC
TRBV19	.	TRBJ2-1	CASSISRYHEQFF	TGTGCCAGTAGTATTTCGAGGTACCATGAGCAGTTCTTC